In this sample, the clone carrying this T cell receptor beta chain turned up once. The entry originates in a study of blood T cell repertoires in COVID-19. In the study overall: T cells, B-cell-depleted T cells, or PBMCs provided the cDNA or gDNA that served as material.

V gave up 5 bases and J gave up 2 bases, with 16 bases separating them. The CDR3 consists of 15 residues. The V gene's germline CDR1 is SGHNT and CDR2 YENEEA. Assay: immunoSEQ multiplex PCR; the TCRdb copy retains only in-frame clones and omits some. The sample shows about 59,000 clones, 73% of them seen only once. The genes are TRBV11-3 and TRBJ2-7, with TRBD1 as a possible D gene (5 bases). Sequencing was carried out using peripheral blood. This receptor was taken from a woman aged 50 to 60 with active or convalescent COVID-19. The CDR3 nucleotides read TGTGCCAGCAGCCCCTGGGAAGGGGTTACCTACGAGCAGTACTTC. Translated, it gives CASSPWEGVTYEQYF.